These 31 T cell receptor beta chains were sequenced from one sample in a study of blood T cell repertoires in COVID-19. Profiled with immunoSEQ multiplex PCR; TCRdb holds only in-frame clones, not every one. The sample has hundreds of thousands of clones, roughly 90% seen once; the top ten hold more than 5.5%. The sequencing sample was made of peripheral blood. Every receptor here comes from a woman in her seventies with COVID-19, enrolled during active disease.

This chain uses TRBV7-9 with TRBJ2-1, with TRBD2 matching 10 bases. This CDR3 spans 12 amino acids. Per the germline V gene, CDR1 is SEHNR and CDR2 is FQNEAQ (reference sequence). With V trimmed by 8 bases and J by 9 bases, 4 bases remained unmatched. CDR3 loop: CASRSSGGEQFF. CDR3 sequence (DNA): TGTGCCAGCCGATCTAGCGGGGGTGAGCAGTTCTTC.

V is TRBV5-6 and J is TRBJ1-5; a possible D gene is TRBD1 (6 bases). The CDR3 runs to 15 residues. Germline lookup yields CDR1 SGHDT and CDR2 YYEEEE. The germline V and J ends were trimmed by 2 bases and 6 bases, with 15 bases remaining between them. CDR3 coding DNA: TGTGCCAGCAGCTTCATGGGGGGGGCGGGTCAGCCCCAGCATTTT. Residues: CASSFMGGAGQPQHF. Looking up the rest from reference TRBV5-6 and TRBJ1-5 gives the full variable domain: DAGVTQSPTHLIKTRGQQVTLRCSPKSGHDTVSWYQQALGQGPQFIFQYYEEEERQRGNFPDRFSGHQFPNYSSELNVNALLLGDSALYLCASSFMGGAGQPQHFGDGTRLSIL.

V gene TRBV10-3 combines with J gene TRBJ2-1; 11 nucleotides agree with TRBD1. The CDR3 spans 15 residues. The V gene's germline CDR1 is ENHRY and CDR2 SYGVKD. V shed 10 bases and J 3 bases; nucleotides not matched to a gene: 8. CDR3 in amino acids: CATYSGTGGYNEQFF. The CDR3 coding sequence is TGTGCCACCTACTCCGGGACAGGGGGCTACAATGAGCAGTTCTTC.

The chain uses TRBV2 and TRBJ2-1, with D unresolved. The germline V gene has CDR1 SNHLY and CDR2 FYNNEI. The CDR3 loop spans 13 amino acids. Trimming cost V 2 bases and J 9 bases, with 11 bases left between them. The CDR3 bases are TGTGCCAGCAGTGAAACGACGACTGGTGAGCAGTTCTTC. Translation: CASSETTTGEQFF.

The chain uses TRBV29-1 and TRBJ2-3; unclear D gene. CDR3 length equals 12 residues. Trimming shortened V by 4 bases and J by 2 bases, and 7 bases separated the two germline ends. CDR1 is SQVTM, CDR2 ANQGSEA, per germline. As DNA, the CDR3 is TGCAGCGTTGGGCTGCCCACAGATACGCAGTATTTT. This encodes CSVGLPTDTQYF.

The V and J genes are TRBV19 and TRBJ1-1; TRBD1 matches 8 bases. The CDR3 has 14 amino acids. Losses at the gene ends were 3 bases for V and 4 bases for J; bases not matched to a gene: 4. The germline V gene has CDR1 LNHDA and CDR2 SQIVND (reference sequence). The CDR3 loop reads CASSIRQGRTEAFF. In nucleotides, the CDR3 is TGTGCCAGTAGTATCCGACAGGGGCGCACTGAAGCTTTCTTT.

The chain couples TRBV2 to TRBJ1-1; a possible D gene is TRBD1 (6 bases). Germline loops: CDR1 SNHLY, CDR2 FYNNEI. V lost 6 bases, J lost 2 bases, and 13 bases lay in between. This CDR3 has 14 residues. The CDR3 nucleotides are TGTGCCAGCAGGGATGACAGGTTAAACACTGAAGCTTTCTTT. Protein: CASRDDRLNTEAFF.

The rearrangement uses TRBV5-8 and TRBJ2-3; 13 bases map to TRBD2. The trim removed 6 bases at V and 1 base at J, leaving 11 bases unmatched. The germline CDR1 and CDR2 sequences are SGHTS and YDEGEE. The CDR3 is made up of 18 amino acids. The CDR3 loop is CASIPGLAGDFGTDTQYF. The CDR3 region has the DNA TGTGCCAGCATTCCCGGACTAGCGGGGGACTTTGGCACAGATACGCAGTATTTT.

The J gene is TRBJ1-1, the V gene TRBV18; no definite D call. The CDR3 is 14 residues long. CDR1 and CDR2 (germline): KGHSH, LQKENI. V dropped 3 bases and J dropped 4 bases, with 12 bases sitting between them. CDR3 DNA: TGTGCCAGCTCACCTTCATCAGCGATCACTGAAGCTTTCTTT. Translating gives CASSPSSAITEAFF.

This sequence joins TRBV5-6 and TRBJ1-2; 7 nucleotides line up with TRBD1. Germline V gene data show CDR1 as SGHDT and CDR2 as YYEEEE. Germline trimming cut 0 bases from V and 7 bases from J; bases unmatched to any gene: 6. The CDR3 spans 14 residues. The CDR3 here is CASSLEQGWRGYTF. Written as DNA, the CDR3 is TGTGCCAGCAGCTTGGAACAGGGGTGGCGTGGCTACACCTTC.

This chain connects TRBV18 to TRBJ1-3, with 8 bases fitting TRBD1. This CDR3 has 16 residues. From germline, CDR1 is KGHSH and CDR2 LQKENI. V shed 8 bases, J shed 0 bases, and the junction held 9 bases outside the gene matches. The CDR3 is CASRTGGGFSGNTIYF. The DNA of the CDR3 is TGTGCCAGCCGTACAGGGGGAGGCTTCTCTGGAAACACCATATATTTT.

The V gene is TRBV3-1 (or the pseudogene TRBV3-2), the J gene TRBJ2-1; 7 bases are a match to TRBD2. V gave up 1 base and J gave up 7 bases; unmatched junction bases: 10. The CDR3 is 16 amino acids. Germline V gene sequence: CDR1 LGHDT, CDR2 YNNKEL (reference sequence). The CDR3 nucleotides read TGTGCCAGCAGCCAAGGACCATTTGGGGGGGTAAATGAGCAGTTCTTC. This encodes CASSQGPFGGVNEQFF.

CDR3 residues: CASSPRTGSSYNEQFF. The DNA of the CDR3 is TGTGCCAGCAGTCCGAGGACAGGGAGCTCCTACAATGAGCAGTTCTTC. The J gene is TRBJ2-1, the V gene TRBV2, with TRBD1 matching 8 bases. Looked up from germline, CDR1 is SNHLY and CDR2 is FYNNEI. This CDR3 region has 16 residues. J lost 0 bases, V lost 5 bases, and 6 bases had no gene match.

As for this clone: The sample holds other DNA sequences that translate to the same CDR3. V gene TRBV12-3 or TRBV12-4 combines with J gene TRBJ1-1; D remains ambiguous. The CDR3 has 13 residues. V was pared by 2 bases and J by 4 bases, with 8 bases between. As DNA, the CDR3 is TGTGCCAGCAGTTTACGTGAGGGCACTGAAGCTTTCTTT. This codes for CASSLREGTEAFF.

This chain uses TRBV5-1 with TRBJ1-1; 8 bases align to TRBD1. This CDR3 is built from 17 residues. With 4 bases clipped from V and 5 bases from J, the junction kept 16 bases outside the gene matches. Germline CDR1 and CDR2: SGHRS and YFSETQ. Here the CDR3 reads CASSLSLAQGGGTEAFF. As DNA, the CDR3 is TGCGCCAGCAGCCTGTCGTTAGCACAGGGGGGTGGGACTGAAGCTTTCTTT.

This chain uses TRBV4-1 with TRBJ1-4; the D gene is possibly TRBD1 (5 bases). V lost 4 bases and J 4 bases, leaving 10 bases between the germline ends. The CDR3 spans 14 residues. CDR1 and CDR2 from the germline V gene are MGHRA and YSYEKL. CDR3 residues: CASSPQAFNEKLFF. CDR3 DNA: TGCGCCAGCAGCCCACAGGCTTTTAATGAAAAACTGTTTTTT.

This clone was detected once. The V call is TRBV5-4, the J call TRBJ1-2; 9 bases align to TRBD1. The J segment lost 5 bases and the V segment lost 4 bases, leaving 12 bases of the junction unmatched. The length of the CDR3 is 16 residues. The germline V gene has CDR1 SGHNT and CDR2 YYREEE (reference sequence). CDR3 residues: CASSLQDRGGKYGYTF. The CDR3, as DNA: TGTGCCAGCAGCCTGCAGGACAGGGGAGGAAAATATGGCTACACCTTC.

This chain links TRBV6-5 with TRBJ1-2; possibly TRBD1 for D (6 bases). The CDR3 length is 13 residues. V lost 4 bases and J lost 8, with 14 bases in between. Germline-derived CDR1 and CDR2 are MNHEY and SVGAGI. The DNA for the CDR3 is TGTGCCAGCAGTTGGGGGGGCACGGGAGGCTACACCTTC. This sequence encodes CASSWGGTGGYTF.

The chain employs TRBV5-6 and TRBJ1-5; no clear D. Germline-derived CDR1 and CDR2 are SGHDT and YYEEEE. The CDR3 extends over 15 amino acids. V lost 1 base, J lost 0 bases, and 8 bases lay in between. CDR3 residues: CASSLSLYSNQPQHF. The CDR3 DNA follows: TGTGCCAGCAGCTTGTCTTTGTATAGCAATCAGCCCCAGCATTTT.

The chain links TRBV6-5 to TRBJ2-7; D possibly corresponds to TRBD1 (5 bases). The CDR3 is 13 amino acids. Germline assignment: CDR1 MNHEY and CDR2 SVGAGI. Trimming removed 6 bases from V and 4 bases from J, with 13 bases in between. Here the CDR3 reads CASSLTETYEQYF. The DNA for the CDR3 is TGTGCCAGCAGCTTGACAGAAACTTACGAGCAGTACTTC.

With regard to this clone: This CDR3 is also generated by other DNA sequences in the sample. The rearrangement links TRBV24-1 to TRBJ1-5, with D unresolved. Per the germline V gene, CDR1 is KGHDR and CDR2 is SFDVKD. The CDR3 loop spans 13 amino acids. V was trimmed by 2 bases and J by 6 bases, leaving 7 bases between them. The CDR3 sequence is CATSDSERQPQHF. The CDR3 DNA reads TGTGCCACCAGTGATTCTGAGCGTCAGCCCCAGCATTTT.

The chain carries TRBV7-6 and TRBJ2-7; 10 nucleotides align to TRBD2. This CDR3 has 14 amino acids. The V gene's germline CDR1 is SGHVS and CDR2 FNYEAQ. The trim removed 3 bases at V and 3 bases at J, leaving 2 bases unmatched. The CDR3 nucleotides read TGTGCCAGCAGCTTTACTAGCGGGGTCTACGAGCAGTACTTC. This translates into CASSFTSGVYEQYF. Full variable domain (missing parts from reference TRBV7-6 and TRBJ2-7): GAGVSQSPRYKVTKRGQDVALRCDPISGHVSLYWYRQALGQGPEFLTYFNYEAQQDKSGLPNDRFSAERPEGSISTLTIQRTEQRDSAMYRCASSFTSGVYEQYFGPGTRLTVT.

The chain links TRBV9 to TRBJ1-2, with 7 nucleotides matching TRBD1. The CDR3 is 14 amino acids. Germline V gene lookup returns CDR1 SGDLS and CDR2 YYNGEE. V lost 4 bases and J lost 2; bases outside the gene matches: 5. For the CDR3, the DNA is TGTGCCAGCAGCCAGGGACAGCTCAACTATGGCTACACCTTC. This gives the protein CASSQGQLNYGYTF.

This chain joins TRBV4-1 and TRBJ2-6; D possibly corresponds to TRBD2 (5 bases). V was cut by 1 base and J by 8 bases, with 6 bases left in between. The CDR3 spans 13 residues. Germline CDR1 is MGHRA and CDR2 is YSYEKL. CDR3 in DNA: TGCGCCAGCAGCCAAGGAGGGTCCAACGTCCTGACTTTC. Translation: CASSQGGSNVLTF.

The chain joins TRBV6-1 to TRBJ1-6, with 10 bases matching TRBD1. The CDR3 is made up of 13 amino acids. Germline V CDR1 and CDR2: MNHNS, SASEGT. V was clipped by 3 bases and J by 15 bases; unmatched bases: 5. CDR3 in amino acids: CASSDRDRGSLHF. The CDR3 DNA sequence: TGTGCCAGCAGTGACCGGGACAGGGGCAGCCTCCACTTT.

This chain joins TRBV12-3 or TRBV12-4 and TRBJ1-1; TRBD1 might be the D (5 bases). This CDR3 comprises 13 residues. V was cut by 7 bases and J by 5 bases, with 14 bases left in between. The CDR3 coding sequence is TGTGCCAGCACCAGTCCGGGGGTTACTGAAGCTTTCTTT. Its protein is CASTSPGVTEAFF.

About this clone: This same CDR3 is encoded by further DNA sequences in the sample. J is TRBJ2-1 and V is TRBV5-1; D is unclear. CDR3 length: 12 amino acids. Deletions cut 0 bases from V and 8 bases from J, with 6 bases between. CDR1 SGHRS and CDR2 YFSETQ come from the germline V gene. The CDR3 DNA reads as TGCGCCAGCAGCTTGGGAGGAGATGAGCAGTTCTTC. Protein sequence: CASSLGGDEQFF.

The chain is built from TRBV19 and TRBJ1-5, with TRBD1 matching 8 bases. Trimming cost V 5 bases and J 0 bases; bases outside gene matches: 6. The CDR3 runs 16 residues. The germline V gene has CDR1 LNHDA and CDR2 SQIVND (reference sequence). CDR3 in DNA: TGTGCCAGTAGTCTAGGACAGGGCCGTAGCAATCAGCCCCAGCATTTT. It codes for CASSLGQGRSNQPQHF.

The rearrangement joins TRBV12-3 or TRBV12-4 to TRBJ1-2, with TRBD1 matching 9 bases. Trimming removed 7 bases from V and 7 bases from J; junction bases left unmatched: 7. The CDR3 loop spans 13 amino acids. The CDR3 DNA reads TGTGCCAGCAAATTACAGGGGGCACTTGGCTACACCTTC. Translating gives CASKLQGALGYTF.

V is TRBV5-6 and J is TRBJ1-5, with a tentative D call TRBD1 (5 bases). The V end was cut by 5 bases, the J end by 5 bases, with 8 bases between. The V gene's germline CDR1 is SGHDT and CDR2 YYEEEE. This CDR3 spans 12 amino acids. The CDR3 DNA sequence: TGTGCCAGCAGTTCCAGGGATCAGCCCCAGCATTTT. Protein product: CASSSRDQPQHF. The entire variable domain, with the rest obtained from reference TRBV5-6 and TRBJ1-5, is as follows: DAGVTQSPTHLIKTRGQQVTLRCSPKSGHDTVSWYQQALGQGPQFIFQYYEEEERQRGNFPDRFSGHQFPNYSSELNVNALLLGDSALYLCASSSRDQPQHFGDGTRLSIL.

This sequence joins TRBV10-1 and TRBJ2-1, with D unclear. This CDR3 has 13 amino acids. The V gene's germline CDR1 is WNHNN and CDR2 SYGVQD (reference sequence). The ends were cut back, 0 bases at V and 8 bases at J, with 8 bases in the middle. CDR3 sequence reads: CASSESLSDEQFF. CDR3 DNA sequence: TGCGCCAGCAGTGAGTCGTTGTCCGATGAGCAGTTCTTC.